A single sample gave rise to the 20 T cell receptor beta chains below, sequenced in a study of early T cells in non-severe SARS-CoV-2 infection. TCRdb reprocessed the 5' RACE reads with MiXCR, giving one entry per CDR3 protein. This sample yields under 55,000 distinct CDR3 sequences, of which more than 9% are seen a single time; 20% to 25% belongs to the top ten. Sequencing used whole blood. These receptors were collected from an adult who was a healthcare worker with PCR-confirmed SARS-CoV-2 infection or an uninfected control (not recorded which).

This clonotype has at least ten counts. The gene calls are TRBV10-3 and TRBJ1-1; D remains unclear. The CDR3 consists of 12 residues. Germline CDR1 ENHRY, CDR2 SYGVKD. V gave up 4 bases and J gave up 2 bases, with 5 bases separating them. The CDR3 DNA is TGTGCCATCAGTGCAGTCAACACTGAAGCTTTCTTT. The encoded protein is CAISAVNTEAFF.

This clonotype was detected many times. The V call is TRBV5-1, the J call TRBJ2-3; D ambiguous. This CDR3 comprises 12 residues. Germline loops: CDR1 SGHRS, CDR2 YFSETQ. V was trimmed by 1 base and J by 4 bases, leaving 4 bases between them. The CDR3 reads CASSLFPDTQYF. CDR3 bases: TGCGCCAGCAGCTTGTTCCCAGATACGCAGTATTTT.

The sample holds many counts of this clonotype. The rearrangement joins TRBV25-1 to TRBJ2-4; 7 bases align to TRBD2. The CDR3 contains 13 residues. Germline trimming cut 1 base from V and 9 bases from J; bases unmatched to any gene: 3. From germline, CDR1 is MGHDK and CDR2 SYGVNS. The CDR3 sequence is CASSESGLGIQYF. The CDR3 region has the DNA TGTGCCAGCAGTGAATCAGGACTAGGCATTCAGTACTTC.

J is TRBJ1-1 and V is TRBV7-9; no firm D call. This CDR3 region has 15 residues. Looked up from germline, CDR1 is SEHNR and CDR2 is FQNEAQ (reference sequence). Trimming pared 5 bases from V and 3 bases from J, leaving 16 bases between. CDR3 residues: CASSPKATAYTEAFF. Here the CDR3 DNA reads TGTGCCAGCAGCCCGAAAGCCACAGCCTACACTGAAGCTTTCTTT.

This clonotype was found many times. The chain is built from TRBV7-9 and TRBJ2-1, with 7 bases matching TRBD1. The CDR3 sequence is 14 residues long. V shed 5 bases, J shed 10 bases, and the junction held 11 bases outside the gene matches. Germline CDR1 SEHNR, CDR2 FQNEAQ (reference sequence). The CDR3 loop reads CASSAGTETREQFF. The CDR3 DNA sequence: TGTGCCAGCAGCGCCGGGACAGAGACACGCGAGCAGTTCTTC.

This clonotype showed up many times. The chain uses TRBV7-2 and TRBJ2-7; D is uncertain. The CDR3 contains 13 residues. Trimming stripped 3 bases from V and 2 bases from J, with 8 bases between. Germline CDR1 SGHTA, CDR2 FQGNSA. The CDR3 here is CASSFNAAYEQYF. In DNA, the CDR3 is TGTGCCAGCAGCTTTAATGCTGCCTACGAGCAGTACTTC.

A word on this clonotype: A much larger clonotype is one base distant, so this may be a read error. The chain employs TRBV20-1 and TRBJ2-3; D is possibly TRBD1 (6 bases). Germline lookup yields CDR1 DFQATT and CDR2 SNEGSKA (reference sequence). The CDR3 spans 13 residues. The V and J ends lost 0 bases and 7 bases respectively, with 11 bases between them. CDR3 nucleotides: TGCAGTGCTAGAGAGCAGGGGACAAATACGCAGTATTTT. Translation gives CSAREQGTNTQYF.

This clonotype showed up just a few times. This chain connects TRBV28 to TRBJ1-6; 7 positions agree with TRBD1. Per the germline V gene, CDR1 is MDHEN and CDR2 is SYDVKM. The V and J ends lost 5 bases and 7 bases, in that order; junction bases with no gene match: 8. The CDR3 totals 15 residues. Written as DNA, the CDR3 is TGTGCCAGCAGTCCGTCAGGGACAGTAAATTCACCCCTCCACTTT. Its protein product is CASSPSGTVNSPLHF.

The chain links TRBV29-1 to TRBJ2-7, with 7 bases aligning to TRBD2. The germline gives CDR1 SQVTM, CDR2 ANQGSEA. V gave up 7 bases and J gave up 3 bases; unmatched junction bases: 6. This CDR3 spans 12 amino acids. The CDR3 nucleotides read TGCAGCGGGGGGGGTCCGGGCTACGAGCAGTACTTC. Amino acids: CSGGGPGYEQYF.

This clonotype was seen many times. The gene calls are TRBV28 and TRBJ2-1; 9 nucleotides match TRBD2. Germline trimming cut 2 bases from V and 4 bases from J; bases unmatched to any gene: 18. The CDR3 is made up of 20 amino acids. From germline, CDR1 is MDHEN and CDR2 SYDVKM. CDR3 loop: CASSLRHWASGTAGYNEQFF. Here the CDR3 DNA reads TGTGCCAGCAGTTTACGTCATTGGGCTAGCGGGACCGCCGGTTACAATGAGCAGTTCTTC.

This clonotype was seen many times. The chain uses TRBV7-9 and TRBJ1-1; TRBD1 is a possible D gene (6 bases). CDR1 is SEHNR, CDR2 FQNEAQ, per germline (reference sequence). V was trimmed by 1 base and J by 4 bases, leaving 10 bases between them. CDR3 length: 14 residues. CDR3: CASSLVGQTTEAFF. CDR3 coding DNA: TGTGCCAGCAGCTTAGTCGGACAGACCACTGAAGCTTTCTTT.

This clonotype ranks as medium-sized. The chain employs TRBV11-2 and TRBJ2-2; D gene uncertain. CDR3 length: 14 residues. The V gene's germline CDR1 is SGHAT and CDR2 FQNNGV. V lost 5 bases and J lost 8, with 15 bases in between. The CDR3, as DNA: TGTGCCAGCAGCCCTACCCGTGCGGAGGGGGAGCTGTTTTTT. It translates to CASSPTRAEGELFF.

This clonotype was picked up many times. The CDR3: CASSLDGRPGGNGYTF. The CDR3 bases are TGTGCCAGCAGCTTAGACGGCAGGCCCGGTGGTAATGGCTACACCTTC. V is TRBV7-9 and J is TRBJ1-2; D is uncertain. CDR3 size: 16 residues. Germline CDR1 and CDR2: SEHNR and FQNEAQ (reference sequence). Deletions cut 1 base from V and 6 bases from J, with 18 bases between.

This clonotype was picked up a small number of times. The chain links TRBV11-3 to TRBJ2-7, with D possibly being TRBD1 (6 bases). Germline values: CDR1 SGHNT, CDR2 YENEEA. The V gene lost 3 bases and the J gene lost 0 bases, with 9 bases spanning the gap. This CDR3 spans 14 amino acids. The CDR3 nucleotides read TGTGCCAGCAGCTTCCAGGGGAGCTCCTACGAGCAGTACTTC. It translates to CASSFQGSSYEQYF.

This clonotype came up many times. The chain uses TRBV20-1 and TRBJ2-7, with D possibly being TRBD2 (5 bases). Germline-derived CDR1 and CDR2 are DFQATT and SNEGSKA (reference sequence). This CDR3 has 15 amino acids. Deletions cut 0 bases from V and 2 bases from J, with 14 bases between. CDR3 nucleotide sequence: TGCAGTGCTAGAGATCTGGGGAGCCCCCCCTACGAGCAGTACTTC. This codes for CSARDLGSPPYEQYF.

This clonotype turned up a few times. CDR3: CASKSRDYKETQYF. As DNA, the CDR3 is TGTGCCAGCAAAAGCCGGGACTACAAAGAGACCCAGTACTTC. This chain joins TRBV2 and TRBJ2-5, with TRBD2 matching over 7 bases. J lost 3 bases, V lost 7 bases, and 8 bases had no gene match. CDR1 and CDR2 (germline): SNHLY, FYNNEI. The CDR3 runs 14 residues.

This clonotype was observed at least ten times. This rearrangement joins TRBV27 to TRBJ1-5; D possibly corresponds to TRBD1 (6 bases). The germline V and J ends were trimmed by 11 bases and 0 bases, with 17 bases remaining between them. CDR3 length equals 15 residues. Germline V gene data show CDR1 as MNHEY and CDR2 as SMNVEV (reference sequence). CDR3 DNA sequence: TGTGCCCTGGGGGCTGTCGGGTGTAGCAATCAGCCCCAGCATTTT. Residues: CALGAVGCSNQPQHF.

This clonotype was observed many times. This chain links TRBV18 with TRBJ1-1; perhaps TRBD1 as D (6 bases). Germline V lookup: CDR1 KGHSH, CDR2 LQKENI. Trimming took 5 bases from V and 2 from J, leaving 15 bases between them. The CDR3 sequence is 15 residues long. CDR3 sequence (DNA): TGTGCCAGCTCAACTTGGACAGAAATAAACACTGAAGCTTTCTTT. Translated, it gives CASSTWTEINTEAFF. Full variable domain (rest looked up from reference TRBV18 and TRBJ1-1): NAGVMQNPRHLVRRRGQEARLRCSPMKGHSHVYWYRQLPEEGLKFMVYLQKENIIDESGMPKERFSAEFPKEGPSILRIQQVVRGDSAAYFCASSTWTEINTEAFFGQGTRLTVV.

This clonotype was found many times. The chain is built from TRBV20-1 and TRBJ2-5; D remains unclear. Germline assignment: CDR1 DFQATT and CDR2 SNEGSKA (reference sequence). The V gene lost 5 bases and the J gene lost 1 base, with 2 bases spanning the gap. The CDR3 has 10 amino acids. CDR3 region: CSAFQETQYF. CDR3 nucleotides: TGCAGTGCTTTCCAAGAGACCCAGTACTTC.

This chain links TRBV3-1 with TRBJ2-7; D call uncertain. Trimming stripped 4 bases from V and 4 bases from J, with 14 bases between. This CDR3 contains 14 residues. Germline V gene sequence: CDR1 LGHDT, CDR2 YNNKEL (reference sequence). The CDR3 protein is CASSRAQQRYEQYF. CDR3 in DNA: TGTGCCAGCAGCCGCGCCCAACAAAGATACGAGCAGTACTTC.